The 8 T cell receptor beta chains presented below share a single source sample, sequenced in a study of blood T cells in healthy people across ages. PCR was performed a second time for about 6 to 11 cycles using a sample-barcoded 5' primer and a J-beta primer mix. TCRdb itself ran the 5' RACE reads through MiXCR, one entry per CDR3 protein. This sample has about 1.8 million distinct CDR3 sequences, with about 49% found just once. The sample comprised blood. These receptors originate from a middle-aged woman in good health.

There are a few counts of this clonotype. V gene TRBV6-1 combines with J gene TRBJ2-7, with 9 nucleotides matching TRBD2. This CDR3 contains 15 residues. Germline CDR1 is MNHNS and CDR2 is SASEGT. V was pared by 2 bases and J by 1 base, with 3 bases of the junction left unmatched. The CDR3 DNA is TGTGCCAGCAGTGAATACAGCGGGGGGTCCTACGAGCAGTACTTC. Protein: CASSEYSGGSYEQYF.

V gene TRBV15 combines with J gene TRBJ1-4, with 8 nucleotides matching TRBD1. CDR1 is LNHNV and CDR2 is YYDKDF in the germline V gene (reference sequence). The CDR3 spans 17 residues. The V segment lost 3 bases and the J segment 0 bases; nucleotides outside the gene matches: 6. The CDR3 region is CATSRPPTGATNEKLFF. DNA of the CDR3: TGTGCCACCAGCAGGCCCCCGACAGGGGCAACTAATGAAAAACTGTTTTTT.

The gene calls are TRBV18 and TRBJ2-7, with 7 bases that match TRBD2. CDR3 size: 16 residues. The ends lost 3 bases at V and 2 bases at J; junction bases unmatched: 10. Germline lookup yields CDR1 KGHSH and CDR2 LQKENI. CDR3 loop: CASSPPWGGHPYEQYF. The CDR3 nucleotides read TGTGCCAGCTCACCCCCATGGGGAGGGCACCCCTACGAGCAGTACTTC.

J is TRBJ2-3 and V is TRBV7-2, with D unresolved. This CDR3 is built from 17 residues. The ends were cut back, 5 bases at V and 5 bases at J, with 23 bases in the middle. CDR1 and CDR2 from the germline V gene are SGHTA and FQGNSA. This chain's CDR3 is CASSPTVLKAPRDTQYF. The CDR3 DNA is TGTGCCAGCAGCCCCACTGTACTCAAGGCCCCTCGAGATACGCAGTATTTT.

The chain combines TRBV12-3 or TRBV12-4 with TRBJ2-3, with D possibly being TRBD2 (5 bases). V lost 1 base and J lost 4, with 12 bases in between. There are 15 residues in the CDR3. DNA of the CDR3: TGTGCCAGCAGTTTAGGAGGACTCAGCGCAGATACGCAGTATTTT. This gives the protein CASSLGGLSADTQYF.

The chain uses TRBV6-1 and TRBJ2-3, with D tentatively TRBD2 (6 bases). This CDR3 has 14 amino acids. The V and J ends lost 10 bases and 2 bases respectively, with 16 bases between them. The V gene's germline CDR1 is MNHNS and CDR2 SASEGT. The CDR3 spells CAIKRLGITDTQYF. Written as DNA, the CDR3 is TGTGCCATTAAAAGACTAGGTATCACAGATACGCAGTATTTT.

There are a few counts of this clonotype. V usage is TRBV4-3 and J usage is TRBJ2-1, with unresolved D. V lost 0 bases, J lost 0 bases, and 9 bases lay in between. CDR1 LGHNA and CDR2 YSLEER come from the germline V gene. The CDR3 is 16 amino acids. This CDR3 is CASSQEGINSYNEQFF. CDR3 coding DNA: TGCGCCAGCAGCCAAGAGGGCATTAACTCCTACAATGAGCAGTTCTTC.

In regard to this clonotype: One end of the junction is discordant with germline, which a read error may explain. The V and J genes are TRBV7-2 and TRBJ1-2; TRBD1 matches 10 bases. The CDR3 is made up of 14 amino acids. CDR1 and CDR2 from the germline V gene are SGHTA and FQGNSA. The CDR3 coding sequence is TGTGTCAGCAGCTTAAACGACAGGGGGCCCGGCTACACCTTC. It encodes CVSSLNDRGPGYTF.